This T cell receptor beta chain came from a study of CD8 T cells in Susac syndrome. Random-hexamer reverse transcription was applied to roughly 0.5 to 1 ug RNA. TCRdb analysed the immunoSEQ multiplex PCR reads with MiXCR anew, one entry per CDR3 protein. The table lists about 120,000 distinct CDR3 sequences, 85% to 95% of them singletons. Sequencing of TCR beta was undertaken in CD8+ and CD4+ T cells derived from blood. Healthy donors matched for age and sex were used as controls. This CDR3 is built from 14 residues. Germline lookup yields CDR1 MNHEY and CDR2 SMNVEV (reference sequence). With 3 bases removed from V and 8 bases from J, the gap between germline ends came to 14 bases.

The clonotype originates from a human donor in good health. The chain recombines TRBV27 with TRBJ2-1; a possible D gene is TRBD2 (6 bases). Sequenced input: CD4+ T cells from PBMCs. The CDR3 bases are TGTGCCAGCAGTTTCGGGGGACGGCTCGATGAGCAGTTCTTC. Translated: CASSFGGRLDEQFF.